This record concerns one T cell receptor (beta chain) sequence. Other DNA sequences within the sample encode an identical CDR3. This CDR3 spans 12 amino acids. Trimming stripped 6 bases from V and 4 bases from J, with 12 bases between. Germline values: CDR1 SQVTM, CDR2 ANQGSEA. The entry originates in a study of shared clonotypes between healthy human individuals. The data were produced by immunoSEQ multiplex PCR, yet TCRdb's version contains in-frame clones alone and is incomplete. The table shows around 1.1 million clones, with about 72% occurring only once. Sequenced material: memory CD4+ T cells from PBMCs. Regarding subset: CD45RA-negative fraction. The receptor was isolated from a man aged 18 to 29 in good health. Some clones in this sample may be carry-over from other donors' samples. This chain uses TRBV29-1 with TRBJ1-2, with D maybe TRBD1 (6 bases). CDR3 sequence reads: CSVNEGGYGYTF. CDR3 in DNA: TGCAGCGTCAACGAGGGGGGCTATGGCTACACCTTC.